Below, 8 T cell receptor beta chains from the same sample are listed, as sequenced in a study of T cell clonotyping in hematopoietic cell transplantation. Profiling relied on immunoSEQ multiplex PCR, and the TCRdb table lists in-frame clones only, not all of them. This sample yields about 69,000 clones, of which around 94% are seen a single time; 1.5% to 2% belongs to the top ten. The specimen sequenced was peripheral blood mononuclear cells. The receptors originated from a man over 45 in good health. Some clones in this sample may be carry-over from other donors' samples.

The rearrangement joins TRBV6-5 to TRBJ1-1, with D uncertain. The CDR3 has 16 residues. The V gene's germline CDR1 is MNHEY and CDR2 SVGAGI. V lost 0 bases and J lost 0, with 11 bases in between. Here the CDR3 DNA reads TGTGCCAGCAGTTACTCGACCATACCTATGAACACTGAAGCTTTCTTT. Residues: CASSYSTIPMNTEAFF.

The V and J genes are TRBV13 and TRBJ1-1; D call uncertain. Trimming shortened V by 3 bases and J by 5 bases, and 13 bases separated the two germline ends. This CDR3 region has 14 residues. CDR1 is PRHDT, CDR2 FYEKMQ, per germline (reference sequence). CDR3 coding DNA: TGTGCCAGCAGCTTTCCGACCACTGGGACTGAAGCTTTCTTT. Amino acid sequence: CASSFPTTGTEAFF.

This clone was recorded once. V and J are TRBV28 and TRBJ2-2, with TRBD2 matching 13 bases. CDR3 length equals 15 residues. Per the germline V gene, CDR1 is MDHEN and CDR2 is SYDVKM. The V segment lost 5 bases and the J segment 5 bases; nucleotides outside the gene matches: 2. The chain's CDR3 is CASSAGLAGTGELFF. The CDR3 DNA reads TGTGCCAGCAGTGCGGGACTAGCGGGAACCGGGGAGCTGTTTTTT. The full variable domain, completed using reference TRBV28 and TRBJ2-2, is DVKVTQSSRYLVKRTGEKVFLECVQDMDHENMFWYRQDPGLGLRLIYFSYDVKMKEKGDIPEGYSVSREKKERFSLILESASTNQTSMYLCASSAGLAGTGELFFGEGSRLTVL.

The chain is built from TRBV28 and TRBJ2-1; 10 bases are a match to TRBD1. The germline CDR1 and CDR2 sequences are MDHEN and SYDVKM. The V and J ends lost 5 bases and 7 bases, in that order; junction bases with no gene match: 2. The CDR3 has 13 amino acids. DNA of the CDR3: TGTGCCAGCAGTCTGGGACAGGGGAATGAGCAGTTCTTC. Translating gives CASSLGQGNEQFF.

The chain links TRBV10-3 to TRBJ2-5, with 9 bases identical to TRBD2. The V and J ends lost 11 bases and 1 base, in that order; junction bases with no gene match: 5. There are 13 residues in the CDR3. The germline V gene encodes CDR1 ENHRY and CDR2 SYGVKD. The CDR3 sequence is CASRGGAQETQYF. The CDR3 bases are TGTGCCTCCCGCGGGGGGGCCCAAGAGACCCAGTACTTC.

This chain links TRBV5-1 with TRBJ2-1; D is perhaps TRBD1 (5 bases). CDR3 length equals 13 residues. Germline-derived CDR1 and CDR2 are SGHRS and YFSETQ. The V end lost 0 bases, the J end lost 7 bases, and 8 bases lay between the germline ends. CDR3 bases: TGCGCCAGCAGCTTGGTTAGGGGTAATGAGCAGTTCTTC. Translated, it gives CASSLVRGNEQFF.

This chain joins TRBV28 and TRBJ2-7; a weak D match, TRBD1 (6 bases). The CDR3 is made up of 13 amino acids. V lost 3 bases to trimming and J lost 4 bases, with 10 bases between them. The V gene's germline CDR1 is MDHEN and CDR2 SYDVKM. CDR3 bases: TGTGCCAGCAGTTTGCCAGGGGTGTACGAGCAGTACTTC. It encodes CASSLPGVYEQYF.

V and J are TRBV9 and TRBJ2-1; D not resolved. The CDR3 length is 15 residues. The V gene lost 0 bases and the J gene lost 0 bases, with 7 bases spanning the gap. Germline V gene lookup returns CDR1 SGDLS and CDR2 YYNGEE. CDR3 sequence: CASSVDPTSYNEQFF. Written as DNA, the CDR3 is TGTGCCAGCAGCGTAGACCCGACCTCCTACAATGAGCAGTTCTTC.